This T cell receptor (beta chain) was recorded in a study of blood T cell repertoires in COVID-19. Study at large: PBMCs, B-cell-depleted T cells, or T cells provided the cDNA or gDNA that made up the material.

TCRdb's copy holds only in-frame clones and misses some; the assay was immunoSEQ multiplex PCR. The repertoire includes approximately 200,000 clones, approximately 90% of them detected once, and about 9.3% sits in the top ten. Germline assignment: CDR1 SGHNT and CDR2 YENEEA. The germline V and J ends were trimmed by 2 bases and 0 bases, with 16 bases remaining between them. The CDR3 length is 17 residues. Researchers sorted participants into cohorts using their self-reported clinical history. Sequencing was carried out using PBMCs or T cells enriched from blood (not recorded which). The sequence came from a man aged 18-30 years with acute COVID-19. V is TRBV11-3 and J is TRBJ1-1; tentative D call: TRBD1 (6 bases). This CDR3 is CASSLPPDSLVNTEAFF. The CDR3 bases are TGTGCCAGCAGCTTACCCCCGGACAGCTTAGTGAACACTGAAGCTTTCTTT. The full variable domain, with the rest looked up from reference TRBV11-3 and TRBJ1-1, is EAGVVQSPRYKIIEKKQPVAFWCNPISGHNTLYWYLQNLGQGPELLIRYENEEAVDDSQLPKDRFSAERLKGVDSTLKIQPAELGDSAVYLCASSLPPDSLVNTEAFFGQGTRLTVV.